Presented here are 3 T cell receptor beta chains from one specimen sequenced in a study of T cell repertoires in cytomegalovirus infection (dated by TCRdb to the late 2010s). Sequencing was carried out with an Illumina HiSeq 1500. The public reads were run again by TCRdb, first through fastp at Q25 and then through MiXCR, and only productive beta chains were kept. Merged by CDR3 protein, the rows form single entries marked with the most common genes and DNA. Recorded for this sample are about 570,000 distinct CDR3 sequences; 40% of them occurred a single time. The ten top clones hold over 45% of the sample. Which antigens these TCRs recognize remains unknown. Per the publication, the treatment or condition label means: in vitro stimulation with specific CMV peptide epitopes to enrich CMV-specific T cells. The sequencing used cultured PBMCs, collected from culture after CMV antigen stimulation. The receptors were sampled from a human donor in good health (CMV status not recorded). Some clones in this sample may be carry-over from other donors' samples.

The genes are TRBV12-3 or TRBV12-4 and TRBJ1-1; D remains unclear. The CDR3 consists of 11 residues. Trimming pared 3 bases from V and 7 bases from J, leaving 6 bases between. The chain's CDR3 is CASSLWLEAFF. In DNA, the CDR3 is TGTGCCAGCAGTTTGTGGCTTGAAGCTTTCTTT.

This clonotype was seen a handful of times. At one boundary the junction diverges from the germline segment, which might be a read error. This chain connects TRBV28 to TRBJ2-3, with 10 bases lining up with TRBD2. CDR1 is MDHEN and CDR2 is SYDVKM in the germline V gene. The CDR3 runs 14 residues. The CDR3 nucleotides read TGTGTCAGCTGGAGCGGGGGGGTAACAGATACGCAGTATTTT. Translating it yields CVSWSGGVTDTQYF.

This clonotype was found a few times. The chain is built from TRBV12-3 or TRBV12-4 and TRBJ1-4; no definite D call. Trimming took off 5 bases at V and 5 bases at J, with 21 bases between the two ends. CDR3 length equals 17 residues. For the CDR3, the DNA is TGTGCCAGCAGTCCCCGGGCAGGCTTTTTCTCCAATGAAAAACTGTTTTTT. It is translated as CASSPRAGFFSNEKLFF.